This T cell receptor beta chain was sequenced during a study of blood T cells in healthy people across ages. Overall study findings and caveats: Donor CMV infection status was unknown, possibly confounding age-related changes in expanded clonotypes.

A note on this clonotype: Its target is unknown.

Germline loops: CDR1 MNHNS, CDR2 SASEGT. CDR3 length equals 15 residues. Primed by a sample-barcoded 5' primer and a J-beta primer mix, a second PCR proceeded for 7 to 11 cycles. A template-switch adaptor that had 12 random nucleotides put a tag on each cDNA molecule. TCRdb re-derived calls from the 5' RACE reads in MiXCR, one entry per CDR3 protein. The table lists more than 1.4 million distinct CDR3 sequences, approximately 42% of them singletons. The chain carries TRBV6-1 and TRBJ2-1; 9 bases are shared with TRBD2. With the DNA end fitting TRBJ2-7 better, the J assignment may be wrong. The specimen was blood. The sequence was collected from a woman aged 18-29 years in good health. The CDR3 DNA is TGTGCCAGCACCTTCCGCGTAGCGGGAGCGGGAGAGCAGTACTTC. This sequence encodes CASTFRVAGAGEQYF.